This T cell receptor (beta chain) was sequenced for a study of human T cells and chemical hapten exposure. Study-level information: The variation in per-sample TCR yields arose mainly from small differences in pooled library volumes.

This clonotype was counted many times. Time point of the sample: pre-sensitization, week 0. Treatment: therapeutic diphenylcyclopropenone sensitization with weekly scalp DPC. Trimming removed 6 bases from V and 1 base from J, with 14 bases in between. Germline-derived CDR1 and CDR2 are ENHRY and SYGVKD. The CDR3 covers 15 residues. TCRdb reanalysed the RACE reads using MiXCR and keeps one entry per CDR3 protein. The sample shows some 400,000 distinct CDR3 sequences, 5.1% of them seen only once. Specimen: whole blood, collected in connection with sensitization to the hapten diphenylcyclopropenone (DPC). This receptor was identified in a woman between 50 and 59 years old with alopecia areata. Some clones in this sample may be carry-over from other donors' samples. The chain has TRBV10-3 and TRBJ2-3; tentatively, D is TRBD1 or TRBD2 (6 bases each). CDR3 region: CAIRGQGGGTDTQYF. The CDR3 DNA is TGTGCCATCAGGGGACAAGGAGGGGGCACAGATACGCAGTATTTT.